What follows are 18 T cell receptor beta chains derived from one specimen sequenced in a study of T cells in Graves' hyperthyroidism and ophthalmopathy. Amplification of TCR beta CDR3 regions used RNA as the template. The HTBI primer set drove a first-round RT-PCR of the TCR CDR3. Each CDR3 protein is one row after TCRdb ran MiXCR on the multiplex PCR reads. The sample holds some 460,000 distinct CDR3 sequences, 15% to 19% seen once. Sequenced material: blood. The receptors were sampled from a woman under 30 with Graves' hyperthyroidism.

The chain links TRBV4-1 to TRBJ2-1, with 14 bases identical to TRBD2. Germline trimming cut 4 bases from V and 6 bases from J; bases unmatched to any gene: 2. Germline CDR1 and CDR2: MGHRA and YSYEKL. The CDR3 is 15 residues long. The CDR3, as DNA: TGCGCCAGCAGCCGACTAGCGGGGGGGCTCAATGAGCAGTTCTTC. This gives the protein CASSRLAGGLNEQFF.

This clonotype has at least ten counts. J is TRBJ2-2 and V is TRBV3-1; TRBD2 matches at 7 bases. Germline V gene lookup returns CDR1 LGHDT and CDR2 YNNKEL (reference sequence). Trimming cost V 3 bases and J 1 base; bases outside gene matches: 5. The CDR3 spans 16 residues. The CDR3 protein is CASSQVAGWNTGELFF. The CDR3 DNA sequence: TGTGCCAGCAGCCAGGTAGCGGGTTGGAACACCGGGGAGCTGTTTTTT.

The sample holds many counts of this clonotype. This chain joins TRBV20-1 and TRBJ1-2; 8 bases match TRBD1. This CDR3 region has 13 residues. J was trimmed by 8 bases and V by 2 bases; bases with no gene match: 7. In germline, CDR1 is DFQATT, CDR2 SNEGSKA (reference sequence). The CDR3 region is CSARQDRAGGYTF. In DNA form, the CDR3 reads TGCAGTGCTAGACAGGACAGGGCCGGGGGCTACACCTTC.

This clonotype was seen ten or more times. The CDR3 coding sequence is TGTGCCAGCAGTCTCCGGGACAGCACCTACAATGAGCAGTTCTTC. Amino acids: CASSLRDSTYNEQFF. The rearrangement uses TRBV6-1 and TRBJ2-1; 7 nucleotides line up with TRBD1. This CDR3 spans 15 amino acids. The germline V gene encodes CDR1 MNHNS and CDR2 SASEGT. Trimming cost V 5 bases and J 2 bases; bases outside gene matches: 6.

This clonotype was observed many times. V gene TRBV12-3 or TRBV12-4 combines with J gene TRBJ1-5; 9 bases are a match to TRBD1. V was clipped by 6 bases and J by 2 bases; unmatched bases: 17. This CDR3 is 19 amino acids long. Written as DNA, the CDR3 is TGTGCCAGCAGCCTTTCCTTTCCGGGACAGGGTAGGGGCAATCAGCCCCAGCATTTT. Protein: CASSLSFPGQGRGNQPQHF.

This clonotype was observed many times. This chain joins TRBV7-2 and TRBJ1-6; D gene uncertain. CDR3 size: 13 residues. Germline V gives CDR1 SGHTA, CDR2 FQGNSA. Trimming cost V 3 bases and J 6 bases, with 6 bases left between them. The CDR3 DNA reads TGTGCCAGCAGCTTTGAATTTAATTCACCCCTCCACTTT. It encodes CASSFEFNSPLHF.

This clonotype was observed at least ten times. The chain combines TRBV3-1 with TRBJ2-1; D gene ambiguous. Per germline, CDR1 LGHDT and CDR2 YNNKEL (reference sequence). Deletions cut 5 bases from V and 4 bases from J, with 6 bases between. There are 12 residues in the CDR3. As DNA, the CDR3 is TGTGCCAGCAGCGAACGTTACAATGAGCAGTTCTTC. It codes for CASSERYNEQFF.

The count of this clonotype is one. The chain combines TRBV25-1 with TRBJ2-5; the D call may be TRBD1 or TRBD2 (5 bases each). V was cut by 7 bases and J by 7 bases, with 7 bases left in between. The CDR3 spans 10 residues. Germline-derived CDR1 and CDR2 are MGHDK and SYGVNS. For the CDR3, the DNA is TGTGCCAGCAAGGGGACGACCCAGTACTTC. This gives the protein CASKGTTQYF.

Ten or more counts support this clonotype. V and J are TRBV5-1 and TRBJ2-5; D perhaps matches TRBD2 (5 bases). V was pared by 7 bases and J by 5 bases, with 18 bases between. The germline V gene has CDR1 SGHRS and CDR2 YFSETQ. This CDR3 is 14 amino acids long. The CDR3, as DNA: TGCGCCAGCTCACCGCTAGGAGGTTGGGAGACCCAGTACTTC. Protein: CASSPLGGWETQYF. The full variable domain, in which reference TRBV5-1 and TRBJ2-5 provide the parts outside the CDR3, is KAGVTQTPRYLIKTRGQQVTLSCSPISGHRSVSWYQQTPGQGLQFLFEYFSETQRNKGNFPGRFSGRQFSNSRSEMNVSTLELGDSALYLCASSPLGGWETQYFGPGTRLLVL.

In its sample, this clonotype was seen many times. The V and J genes are TRBV12-3 or TRBV12-4 and TRBJ1-5; 7 bases fit TRBD1. The V segment lost 7 bases and the J segment 7 bases; nucleotides outside the gene matches: 10. The CDR3 loop spans 14 amino acids. CDR3 bases: TGTGCCAGCACCAAAGGAGGGGGCGGACAGCCCCAGCATTTT. Its translation is CASTKGGGGQPQHF.

This clonotype was detected ten times or more. The J gene is TRBJ2-5, the V gene TRBV2; tentatively, D is TRBD1 (6 bases). Germline-derived CDR1 and CDR2 are SNHLY and FYNNEI. The CDR3 is made up of 12 amino acids. The ends were cut back, 6 bases at V and 10 bases at J, with 15 bases in the middle. The CDR3 nucleotides read TGTGCCAGCAGAGACCCAGGGGCGGACCAGTACTTC. Amino acids: CASRDPGADQYF.

This clonotype was observed at least ten times. This chain connects TRBV11-2 to TRBJ2-5, with D possibly matching TRBD1 (7 bases). This CDR3 has 15 amino acids. V lost 7 bases and J lost 4, with 19 bases in between. The germline V gene encodes CDR1 SGHAT and CDR2 FQNNGV. The CDR3 reads CASTAGRGDGETQYF. CDR3 in DNA: TGTGCCAGCACCGCGGGCAGGGGGGACGGAGAGACCCAGTACTTC.

V is TRBV7-9 and J is TRBJ1-4, with unresolved D. The CDR3 length is 13 residues. V lost 2 bases and J lost 8, with 9 bases in between. Germline assignment: CDR1 SEHNR and CDR2 FQNEAQ (reference sequence). CDR3 sequence reads: CASSLSSSEKLFF. As DNA, the CDR3 is TGTGCCAGCAGCTTATCTTCGTCCGAAAAACTGTTTTTT.

Comments on this clonotype: A clone one base away is much larger, so this may be a read error. No conserved phenylalanine or tryptophan ends this CDR3, so it is likely a read error. The V gene is TRBV12-5, the J gene TRBJ1-5, with D uncertain. This CDR3 is built from 12 residues. Trimming took 5 bases from V and 4 from J, leaving 6 bases between them. Germline CDR1 is LGHNT and CDR2 is FRNRAP. The CDR3 is CASGPGNQPQHS. The DNA for the CDR3 is TGTGCTAGTGGTCCCGGAAATCAGCCCCAGCATTCT.

This clonotype showed up many times. This rearrangement joins TRBV28 to TRBJ1-6; 9 nucleotides agree with TRBD1. V gave up 4 bases and J gave up 5 bases; unmatched junction bases: 0. This CDR3 has 14 residues. CDR1 MDHEN and CDR2 SYDVKM come from the germline V gene. CDR3 nucleotide sequence: TGTGCCAGCAGTTGGACAGGGGATAATTCACCCCTCCACTTT. This gives the protein CASSWTGDNSPLHF.

DNA of the CDR3: TGTGCCAGCAGCTTAGTTTTAGTGCCGTCCTACAATGAGCAGTTCTTC. It translates to CASSLVLVPSYNEQFF. The chain uses TRBV7-9 and TRBJ2-1; D gene ambiguous. The germline CDR1 and CDR2 sequences are SEHNR and FQNEAQ (reference sequence). Trimming took off 1 base at V and 1 base at J, with 11 bases between the two ends. This CDR3 region has 16 residues.

This clonotype has a count of ten or more. The chain combines TRBV3-1 with TRBJ1-2; D unclear. From germline, CDR1 is LGHDT and CDR2 YNNKEL (reference sequence). The CDR3 consists of 15 residues. V lost 0 bases and J 1 base, leaving 9 bases between the germline ends. CDR3 in DNA: TGTGCCAGCAGCCAAGATTCCAGGAGTAACTATGGCTACACCTTC. Protein sequence: CASSQDSRSNYGYTF.

This clonotype occurred a few times. Germline and junction disagree at one end, which may indicate a read error. This sequence joins TRBV28 and TRBJ1-6; D is ambiguous. Germline CDR1 MDHEN, CDR2 SYDVKM. This CDR3 has 17 residues. CDR3 nucleotide sequence: TGTGCCAGCAGTTTTGTTGTTGGGCTAAGTAATAATTCACCCCTCCGCTTT. It is translated as CASSFVVGLSNNSPLRF.